This TCR beta chain was documented in a study of response to subunit inactivated influenza vaccine. Study-level results: With each seasonal influenza vaccination, the authors suggested, few new T cells are recruited.

TCRdb re-derived calls from the RT-PCR reads in MiXCR, one entry per CDR3 protein. The sample shows about 700,000 distinct CDR3 sequences, more than 11% of them seen only once. This clonotype was seen repeatedly, ten times or more. The target antigen is unknown. V shed 1 base and J shed 2 bases, with 16 bases lying between them. The CDR3 contains 17 residues. Here the sequenced sample was PBMCs from blood, taken 14 days before vaccination. The chain employs TRBV12-3 or TRBV12-4 and TRBJ2-3; D is perhaps TRBD2 (5 bases). The sequence derives from a man over 45 who received an inactivated influenza vaccine. The CDR3 is CASSLEYFGLDTDTQYF. CDR3 coding DNA: TGTGCCAGCAGTTTAGAGTATTTTGGACTTGACACAGATACGCAGTATTTT.